This entry features one T cell receptor beta chain sequence. Its antigen specificity is not known. To determine HCMV serostatus, a commercial ELISA kit was used to detect HCMV-specific IgG in serum. Ficoll density gradient centrifugation was used to isolate peripheral blood mononuclear cells from blood. This specimen belongs to a study of T cells expressing NK-cell markers (TCRdb year 2020). A note on the overall study: In sorted CD3+CD56+NKG2C+, CD3+CD56+NKG2C- and CD3+CD56-NKG2C+ T-cell subsets from 8 or 9 donors, TCR beta-chain repertoires were profiled. Among the eight sequenced donors, seven were HCMV-seropositive and one was HCMV-seronegative. All eight donors whose samples were sequenced were randomly selected healthy volunteers, three of them men and five women. Illumina HiSeq 2000/2500, MiSeq or NextSeq was used to sequence libraries as 2 x 150 bp reads.

Overall study outcomes, separate from this receptor: For five or six donors, the dominant CD3+CD56+NKG2C+ clonotypes were among the top 10 CD8+ clonotypes and accounted for roughly 1.0-8% of CD8+ T cells. Whether the expanded NKG2C-expressing T cell clones were specific for HCMV antigens remained unclear. Those dominant clonotypes were again the most abundant among CD3+CD56-NKG2C+ cells in four donors, at about 25-60.1%.

Instrument used: Illumina HiSeq 2000. TCR beta cDNA libraries were made by 5'RACE template switching that added a universal primer site and unique molecular identifiers. Priming for cDNA synthesis came from the TCR beta constant segment, and two successive PCR amplification steps followed. The study's own analysis went as follows. MIGEC was used to demultiplex reads and group the reads by UMI, and MiTCR was used to assemble and quantify clonotypes. To remove erroneous sequences, TCR cDNA sequences were retained only when supported by two or more reads. Downstream repertoire analysis used the tcR package, and clonotypes were matched across fractions by CDR3 nucleotide sequence plus V segment. VDJmatch was used to annotate antigen specificity against VDJdb, with one amino acid substitution allowed in CDR3. One entry per CDR3 protein sequence results from the TCRdb reprocessing of the reads, with DNA left out. The V and J calls follow TCRdb's processing rather than the paper's. The table for this sample records around 470,000 distinct CDR3 sequences. Of the sample, under 1.5% is held by the ten largest clones.

Sequenced sample: blood T cells: a sorted CD56 or NKG2C T cell subset, CD4+ or CD8+ T cells, or bulk PBMC T cells (not recorded which). The TCR was taken from a woman between 45 and 65 years old in good health. Donor details come from another sample of the same person, matched by shared clones.

The CDR3 sequence is CASSYQRQGSDTQYF. Recombination linked TRBV11-3 to TRBJ2-3; TCRdb selects TRBD1, and the lack of DNA leaves this call unchecked. For CDR1 and CDR2, the germline V gene lists SGHNT and YENEEA. Inclusive of the bounding cysteine and phenylalanine, the CDR3 is 15 residues long. The nucleotide record is missing.